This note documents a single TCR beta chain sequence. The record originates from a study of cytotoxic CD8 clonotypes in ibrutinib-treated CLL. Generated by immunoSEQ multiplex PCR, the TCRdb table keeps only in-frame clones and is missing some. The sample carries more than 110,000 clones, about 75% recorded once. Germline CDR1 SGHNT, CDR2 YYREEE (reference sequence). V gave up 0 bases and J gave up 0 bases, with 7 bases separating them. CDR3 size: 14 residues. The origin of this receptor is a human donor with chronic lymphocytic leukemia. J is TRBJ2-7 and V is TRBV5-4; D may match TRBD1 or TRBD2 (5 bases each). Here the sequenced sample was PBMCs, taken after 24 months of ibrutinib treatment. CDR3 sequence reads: CASSLVGGSYEQYF. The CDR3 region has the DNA TGTGCCAGCAGCTTGGTTGGGGGCTCCTACGAGCAGTACTTC.